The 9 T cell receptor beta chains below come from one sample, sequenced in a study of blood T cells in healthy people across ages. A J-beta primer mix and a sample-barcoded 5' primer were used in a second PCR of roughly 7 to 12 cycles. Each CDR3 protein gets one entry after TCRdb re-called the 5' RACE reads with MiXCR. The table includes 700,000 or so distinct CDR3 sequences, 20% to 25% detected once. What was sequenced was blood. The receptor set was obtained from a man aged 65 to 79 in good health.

Written as DNA, the CDR3 is TGTGCCAGCAGCTTAAGGGTTCAGGGGAGGGGAGAGACCCAGTACTTC. Protein sequence: CASSLRVQGRGETQYF. This chain connects TRBV7-2 to TRBJ2-5; a possible D gene is TRBD2 (7 bases). The CDR3 sequence is 16 residues long. Trimming left V 2 bases short and J 4 bases short, with 17 bases between. Germline CDR1 reads SGHTA; CDR2 reads FQGNSA.

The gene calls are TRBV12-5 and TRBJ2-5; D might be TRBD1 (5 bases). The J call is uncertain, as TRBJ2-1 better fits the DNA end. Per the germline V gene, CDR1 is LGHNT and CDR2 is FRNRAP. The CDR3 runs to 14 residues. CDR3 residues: CASGLAAGIHEQFF. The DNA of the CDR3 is TGTGCTAGTGGTCTGGCGGCAGGGATTCATGAGCAGTTCTTC.

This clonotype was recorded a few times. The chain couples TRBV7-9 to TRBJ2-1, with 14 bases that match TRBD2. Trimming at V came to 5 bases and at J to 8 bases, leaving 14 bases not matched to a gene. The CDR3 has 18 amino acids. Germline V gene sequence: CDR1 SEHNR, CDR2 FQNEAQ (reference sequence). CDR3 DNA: TGTGCCAGCAGCCCTATCTCGGGACTAGCGGGAGTAGTGCATGAGCAGTTCTTC. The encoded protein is CASSPISGLAGVVHEQFF.

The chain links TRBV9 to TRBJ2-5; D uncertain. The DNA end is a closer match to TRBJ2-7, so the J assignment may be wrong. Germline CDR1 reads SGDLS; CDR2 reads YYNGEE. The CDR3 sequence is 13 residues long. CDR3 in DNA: TGTGCCTCCGGGCCGTCTCTGCCCTACGAGCAGTACTTC. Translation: CASGPSLPYEQYF.

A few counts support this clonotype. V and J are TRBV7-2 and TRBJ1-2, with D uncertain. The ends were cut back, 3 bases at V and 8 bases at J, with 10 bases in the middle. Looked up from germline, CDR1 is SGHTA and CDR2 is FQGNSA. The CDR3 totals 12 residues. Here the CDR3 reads CASSLGLGGYTF. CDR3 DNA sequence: TGTGCCAGCAGCTTGGGTTTGGGCGGCTACACCTTC.

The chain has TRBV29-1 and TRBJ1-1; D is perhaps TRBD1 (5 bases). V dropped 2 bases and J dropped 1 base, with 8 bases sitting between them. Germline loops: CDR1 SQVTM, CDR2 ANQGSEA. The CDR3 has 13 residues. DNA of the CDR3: TGCAGCGTTGAAAACACAGGGAACACTGAAGCTTTCTTT. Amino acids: CSVENTGNTEAFF.

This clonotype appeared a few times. CDR3: CASSQMVTDTEAFF. DNA of the CDR3: TGTGCCAGCAGCCAAATGGTTACTGACACTGAAGCTTTCTTT. The V call is TRBV3-1, the J call TRBJ1-1, with D unresolved. The germline gives CDR1 LGHDT, CDR2 YNNKEL (reference sequence). Trimming stripped 2 bases from V and 3 bases from J, with 10 bases between. This CDR3 is 14 amino acids long.

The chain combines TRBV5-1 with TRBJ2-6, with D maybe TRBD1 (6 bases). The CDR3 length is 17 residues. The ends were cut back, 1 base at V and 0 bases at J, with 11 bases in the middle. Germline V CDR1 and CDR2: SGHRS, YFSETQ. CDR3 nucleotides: TGCGCCAGCAGCTTGCGGGACACTTCCTCTGGGGCCAACGTCCTGACTTTC. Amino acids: CASSLRDTSSGANVLTF. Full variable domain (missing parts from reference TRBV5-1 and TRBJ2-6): KAGVTQTPRYLIKTRGQQVTLSCSPISGHRSVSWYQQTPGQGLQFLFEYFSETQRNKGNFPGRFSGRQFSNSRSEMNVSTLELGDSALYLCASSLRDTSSGANVLTFGAGSRLTVL.

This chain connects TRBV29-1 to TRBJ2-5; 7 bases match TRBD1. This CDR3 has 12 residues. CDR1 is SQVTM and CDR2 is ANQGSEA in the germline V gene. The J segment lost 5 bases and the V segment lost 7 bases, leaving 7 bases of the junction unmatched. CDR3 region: CSDRTGGETQYF. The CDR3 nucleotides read TGCAGCGACAGGACAGGCGGCGAGACCCAGTACTTC.